This TCR beta chain stems from a study of CD8 T cells in Susac syndrome. Overall study results and limits: TCR sequencing and HLA analysis covered a relatively small number of individuals.

V was clipped by 8 bases and J by 0 bases, with 10 bases between them. The CDR3 extends over 13 amino acids. Germline-derived CDR1 and CDR2 are MNHEY and SVGAGI. TCR beta sequencing covered blood CD8+ and CD4+ T cells. When the RNA was reverse transcribed, random hexamers were used with an input of roughly 0.45 to 1 ug. The amplification used immunoSEQ multiplex PCR on TCR beta CDR3; it spanned 54 Vbeta and 13 Jbeta. TCRdb redid the calling of the immunoSEQ multiplex PCR reads with MiXCR, one entry per CDR3 protein. The table includes some 300,000 distinct CDR3 sequences, roughly 90% detected once. A word on this clonotype: Its specificity is unknown.

The chain is built from TRBV6-5 and TRBJ1-1; D unclear. Sequencing used CD8+ T cells from PBMCs. The clonotype was recovered from a human donor with multiple sclerosis. This chain's CDR3 is CASHSAMNTEAFF. The CDR3 region has the DNA TGTGCCAGCCACTCGGCGATGAACACTGAAGCTTTCTTT.